This entry concerns a single TCR beta chain. The antigen remains unidentified. This entry is derived from a study of post-analysis software for immune sequencing data. Background on the study: Multiple sclerosis in the patients followed relapsing-remitting, secondary progressive and progressive-relapsing courses. Regarding the study as a whole: With TRBV5-6, TRBV5-1 and TRBV20-1 included, about five TRBV segments were more frequent in patients than in controls.

The CDR3 runs 15 residues. In germline, CDR1 is SQVTM, CDR2 ANQGSEA. V was cut by 0 bases and J by 4 bases, with 12 bases left in between. Built from TCR beta cDNA, the libraries had unique molecular identifiers in them. Each batch of 1 to 10 million T cells produced around 460,000 cDNA molecules. Via MiXCR, TCRdb re-called the PCR reads, giving one row per CDR3 protein. Among 400,000 to 500,000 distinct CDR3 sequences listed, about 40% were seen once. The receptor comes from a girl aged 2 to 9 with multiple sclerosis. Specimen: blood. The chain carries TRBV29-1 and TRBJ1-4; D might be TRBD1 (6 bases). The CDR3, as DNA: TGCAGCGTTGAAGATCCGGGACATCATAATGAAAAACTGTTTTTT. Its translation: CSVEDPGHHNEKLFF.